The clone carrying this T cell receptor beta chain was recorded a few times. As yet, its antigen is unknown. Carried by the TCR beta cDNA libraries were unique molecular identifiers. Around 460,000 cDNA molecules came from around 1 to 10 million T cells. Each CDR3 protein gets one entry after TCRdb re-called the PCR reads with MiXCR. This table has 740,000 or so distinct CDR3 sequences, roughly 58% appearing once. The CDR3 spans 14 residues. Germline assignment: CDR1 SQVTM and CDR2 ANQGSEA. V was clipped by 6 bases and J by 6 bases; unmatched bases: 7. This sample is part of a study of post-analysis software for immune sequencing data. On the study more broadly: Disease courses included relapsing-remitting, secondary progressive and progressive-relapsing multiple sclerosis.

Findings and caveats of the study: Relative to controls, patients with multiple sclerosis showed significantly lower normalized Chao1 diversity. When patients were compared with controls, about five TRBV segments were more frequent, TRBV5-6, TRBV5-1 and TRBV20-1 among them.

Input material: blood. This receptor was taken from a girl aged 5-17 years with multiple sclerosis. The rearrangement uses TRBV29-1 and TRBJ2-1, with TRBD2 identical over 11 bases. The CDR3: CSVDALAGGNEQFF. CDR3 nucleotide sequence: TGCAGCGTGGATGCGCTAGCGGGAGGCAATGAGCAGTTCTTC.